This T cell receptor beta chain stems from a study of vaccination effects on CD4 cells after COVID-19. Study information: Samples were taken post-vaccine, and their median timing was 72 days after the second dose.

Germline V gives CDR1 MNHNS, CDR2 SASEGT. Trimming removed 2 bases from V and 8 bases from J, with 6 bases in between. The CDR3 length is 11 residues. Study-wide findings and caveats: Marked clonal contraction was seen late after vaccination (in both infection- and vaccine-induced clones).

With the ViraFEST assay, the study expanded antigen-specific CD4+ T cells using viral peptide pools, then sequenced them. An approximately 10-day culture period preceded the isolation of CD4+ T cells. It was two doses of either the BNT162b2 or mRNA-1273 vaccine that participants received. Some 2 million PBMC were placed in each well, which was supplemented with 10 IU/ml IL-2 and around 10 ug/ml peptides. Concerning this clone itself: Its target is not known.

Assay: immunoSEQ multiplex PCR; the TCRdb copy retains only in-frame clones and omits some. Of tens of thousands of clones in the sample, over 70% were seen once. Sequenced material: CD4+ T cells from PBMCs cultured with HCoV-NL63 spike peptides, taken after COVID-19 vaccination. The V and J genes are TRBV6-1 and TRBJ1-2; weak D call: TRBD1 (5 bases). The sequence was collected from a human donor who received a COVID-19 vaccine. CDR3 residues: CASSERGGYTF. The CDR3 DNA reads TGTGCCAGCAGTGAACGGGGCGGCTACACCTTC.